Sequencing of this T cell receptor (beta chain) was carried out in a study of cytomegalovirus exposure and HLA in healthy donors. Study outcomes and limitations: Published work reported that the classifier diagnosed cytomegalovirus status with high specificity and sensitivity. A later analysis reported that several of the most significant clusters appeared to be linked to common viral pathogens, among them Epstein-Barr virus. Association with HLA alleles at 0.05 false discovery rate was found for 15,000 to 20,000 TCR beta sequences in a later analysis.

The PCR contained 60 Vbeta and 13 Jbeta primers. This table comes from immunoSEQ multiplex PCR, and its TCRdb copy is limited to in-frame clones, with some not included. The top ten hold 6.8% of the sample, which has about 57,000 clones, 70% to 75% seen once. In regard to this clone: The antigen remains undetermined.

The length of the CDR3 is 13 residues. V lost 2 bases, J lost 5 bases, and 9 bases lay in between. The germline V gene encodes CDR1 MDHEN and CDR2 SYDVKM. The chain carries TRBV28 and TRBJ1-2; D call uncertain. The source is a man aged 25 to 45 in good health and CMV-seropositive. Sequencing used PBMCs. The CDR3 sequence is CASSLGGLYGYTF. DNA of the CDR3: TGTGCCAGCAGTTTAGGAGGGCTTTATGGCTACACCTTC.